This TCR beta chain was documented in a study of shared clonotypes between healthy human individuals. For the study at large: CD4 naive and CD4 memory each took three plates per donor, while CD8 naive took two and CD8 memory one.

Authors' data handling: Junction-only immunoSEQ data arrived without quality scores, meaning filtering differed. Only in-frame clones appear in the TCRdb table, and some are missing; sequencing was by immunoSEQ multiplex PCR. V, J and clone size were drawn from that table, and D and trimming were deduced from the DNA. The sample records 2 million to 2.5 million clones, 90% to 97% being singletons. Germline V gene data show CDR1 as MNHNS and CDR2 as SASEGT. CDR3 length equals 12 residues. Trimming shortened V by 5 bases and J by 8 bases, and 12 bases separated the two germline ends. The source material was naive CD4+ T cells sorted from blood. Documented subset: CD45RA+ positively selected. The chain couples TRBV6-1 to TRBJ1-2; D call uncertain. This clonotype was obtained from a man younger than 30 in good health. The CDR3 nucleotides read TGTGCCAGCAGTCCCCGAGGGCTCGGCTACACCTTC. Protein sequence: CASSPRGLGYTF.